The present T cell receptor (beta chain) was sequenced within a study of blood T cell repertoires in COVID-19. Turning to the study itself: Collection of acute and convalescent COVID-19 samples took place in the United States, Italy and Spain. Sources were T cells, B-cell-depleted T cells, or PBMCs; the material itself was cDNA or gDNA.

Produced via immunoSEQ multiplex PCR; TCRdb's table is partial and in-frame only. The sample has approximately 200,000 clones; roughly 85% are singletons. The sample holds one count of this clone. CDR1 and CDR2 (germline): MDHEN, SYDVKM. Deletions cut 3 bases from V and 0 bases from J, with 12 bases between. The CDR3 is 15 residues long. The chain couples TRBV28 to TRBJ2-7, with D tentatively TRBD1 (6 bases). The sequence was collected from a man aged 45-60 years who had recovered from COVID-19. Sequencing was performed on peripheral blood. CDR3 protein: CASSLDSRSSYEQYF. DNA for the CDR3: TGTGCCAGCAGTTTGGACAGCCGGAGCTCCTACGAGCAGTACTTC.